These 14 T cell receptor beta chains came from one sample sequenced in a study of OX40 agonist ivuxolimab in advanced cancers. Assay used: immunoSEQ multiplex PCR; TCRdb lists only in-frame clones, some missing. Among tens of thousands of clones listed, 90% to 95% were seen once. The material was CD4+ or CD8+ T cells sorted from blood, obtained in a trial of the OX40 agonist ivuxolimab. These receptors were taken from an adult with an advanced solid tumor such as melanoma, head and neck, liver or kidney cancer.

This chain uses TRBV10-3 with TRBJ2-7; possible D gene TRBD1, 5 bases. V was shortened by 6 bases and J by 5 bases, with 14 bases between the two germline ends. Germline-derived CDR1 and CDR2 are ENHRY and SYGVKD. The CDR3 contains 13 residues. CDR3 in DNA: TGTGCCATCAGGACAGATCTTTCCCACGAGCAGTACTTC. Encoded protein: CAIRTDLSHEQYF.

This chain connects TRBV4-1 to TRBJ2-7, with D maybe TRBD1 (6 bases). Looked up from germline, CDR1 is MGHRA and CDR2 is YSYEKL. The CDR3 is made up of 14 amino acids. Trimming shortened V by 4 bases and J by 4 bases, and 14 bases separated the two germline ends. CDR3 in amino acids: CASSPHGTPYEQYF. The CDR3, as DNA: TGCGCCAGCAGCCCCCACGGGACACCATACGAGCAGTACTTC.

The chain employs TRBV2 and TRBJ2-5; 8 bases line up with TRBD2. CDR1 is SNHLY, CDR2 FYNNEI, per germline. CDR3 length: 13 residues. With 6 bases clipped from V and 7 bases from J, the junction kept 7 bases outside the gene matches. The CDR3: CASSPGGPGTQYF. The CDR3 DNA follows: TGTGCCAGCAGCCCGGGGGGGCCGGGGACCCAGTACTTC.

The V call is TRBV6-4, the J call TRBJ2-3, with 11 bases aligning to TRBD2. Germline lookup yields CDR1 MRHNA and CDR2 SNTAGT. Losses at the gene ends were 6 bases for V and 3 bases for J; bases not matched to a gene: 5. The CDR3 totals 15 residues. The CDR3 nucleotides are TGTGCCAGCAGCGTAGCGGGAGGGCCGACAGATACGCAGTATTTT. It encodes CASSVAGGPTDTQYF.

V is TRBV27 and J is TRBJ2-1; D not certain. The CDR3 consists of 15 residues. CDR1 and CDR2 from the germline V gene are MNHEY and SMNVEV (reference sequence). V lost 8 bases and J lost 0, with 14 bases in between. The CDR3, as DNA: TGTGCCAGCGCTGACGGGCCGAGCTCCTACAATGAGCAGTTCTTC. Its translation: CASADGPSSYNEQFF.

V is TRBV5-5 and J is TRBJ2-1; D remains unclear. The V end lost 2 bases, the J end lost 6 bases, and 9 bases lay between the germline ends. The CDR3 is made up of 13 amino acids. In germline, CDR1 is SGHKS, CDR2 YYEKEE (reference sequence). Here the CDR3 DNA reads TGTGCCAGCAGCTTTCGGACCGTCAATGAGCAGTTCTTC. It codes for CASSFRTVNEQFF.

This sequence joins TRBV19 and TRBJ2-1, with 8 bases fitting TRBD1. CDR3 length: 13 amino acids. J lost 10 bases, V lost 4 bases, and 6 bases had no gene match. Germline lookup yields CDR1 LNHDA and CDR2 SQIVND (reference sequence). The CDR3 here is CASSNSDRGEQFF. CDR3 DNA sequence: TGTGCCAGTAGTAACTCCGACAGGGGAGAGCAGTTCTTC.

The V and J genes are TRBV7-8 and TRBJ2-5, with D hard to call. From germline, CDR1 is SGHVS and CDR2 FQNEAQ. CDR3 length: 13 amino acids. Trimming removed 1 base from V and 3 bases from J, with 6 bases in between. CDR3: CASSLDGEETQYF. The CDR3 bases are TGTGCCAGCAGCTTAGACGGTGAAGAGACCCAGTACTTC.

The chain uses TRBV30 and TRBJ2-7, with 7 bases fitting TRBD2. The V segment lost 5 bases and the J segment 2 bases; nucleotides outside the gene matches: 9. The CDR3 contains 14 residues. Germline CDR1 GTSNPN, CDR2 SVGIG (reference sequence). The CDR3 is CAWALGDYTYEQYF. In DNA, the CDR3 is TGTGCCTGGGCCCTCGGGGACTACACCTACGAGCAGTACTTC.

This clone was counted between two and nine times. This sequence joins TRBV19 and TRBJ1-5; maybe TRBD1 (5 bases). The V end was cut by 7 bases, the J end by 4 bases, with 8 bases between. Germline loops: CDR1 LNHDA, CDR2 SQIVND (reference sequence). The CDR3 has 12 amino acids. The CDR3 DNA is TGTGCCAGTACTTCAGGGAATCAGCCCCAGCATTTT. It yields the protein CASTSGNQPQHF.

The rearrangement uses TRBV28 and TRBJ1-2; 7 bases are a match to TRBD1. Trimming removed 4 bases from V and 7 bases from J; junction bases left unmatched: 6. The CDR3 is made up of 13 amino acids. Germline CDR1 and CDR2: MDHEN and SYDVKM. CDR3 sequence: CASSSTGAGGYTF. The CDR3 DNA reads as TGTGCCAGCAGTTCTACAGGGGCGGGTGGCTACACCTTC.

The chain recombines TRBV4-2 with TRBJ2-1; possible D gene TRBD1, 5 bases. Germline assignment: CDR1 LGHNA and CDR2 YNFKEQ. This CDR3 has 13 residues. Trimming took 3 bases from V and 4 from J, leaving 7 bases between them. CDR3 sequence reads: CASSQDTYNEQFF. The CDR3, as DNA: TGTGCCAGCAGCCAGGACACGTACAATGAGCAGTTCTTC.

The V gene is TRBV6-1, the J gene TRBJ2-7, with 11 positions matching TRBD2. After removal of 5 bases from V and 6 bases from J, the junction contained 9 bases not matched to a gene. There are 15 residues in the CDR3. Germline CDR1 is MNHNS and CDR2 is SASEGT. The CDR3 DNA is TGTGCCAGCAGTCCCGGGACTAGCGGTCTTGTCGAGCAGTACTTC. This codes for CASSPGTSGLVEQYF.

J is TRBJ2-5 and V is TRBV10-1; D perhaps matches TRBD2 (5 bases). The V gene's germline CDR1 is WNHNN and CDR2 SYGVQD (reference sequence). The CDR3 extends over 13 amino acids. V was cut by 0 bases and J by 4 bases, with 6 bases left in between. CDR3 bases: TGCGCCAGCAGTGAGTCACTAGGAGAGACCCAGTACTTC. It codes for CASSESLGETQYF.